The entry that follows covers one TCR beta chain sequence. Measured with immunoSEQ multiplex PCR; TCRdb has only the in-frame clones, and not every one. The table includes about 160,000 clones, roughly nine tenths detected once. This sample stems from a study of control samples from healthy donors and cancer patients. After removal of 9 bases from V and 1 base from J, the junction contained 13 bases not matched to a gene. The CDR3 is 16 amino acids. CDR1 is MNHNY, CDR2 SVGAGI, per germline (reference sequence). The sequence came from a woman in her twenties or thirties in good health. The chain links TRBV6-6 to TRBJ2-7; 9 bases fit TRBD1. Source material: blood. The CDR3 spells CASGGPGGTGSYEQYF. The DNA of the CDR3 is TGTGCCAGTGGGGGCCCTGGGGGGACAGGGTCCTACGAGCAGTACTTC.